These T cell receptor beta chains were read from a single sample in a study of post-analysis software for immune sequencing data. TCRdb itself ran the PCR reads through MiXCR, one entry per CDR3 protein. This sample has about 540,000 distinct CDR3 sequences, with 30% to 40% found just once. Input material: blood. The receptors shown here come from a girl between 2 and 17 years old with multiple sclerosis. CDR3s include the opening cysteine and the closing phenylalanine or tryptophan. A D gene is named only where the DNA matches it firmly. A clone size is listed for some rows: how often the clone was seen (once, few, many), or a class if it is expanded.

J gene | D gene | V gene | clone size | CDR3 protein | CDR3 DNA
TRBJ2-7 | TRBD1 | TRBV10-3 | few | CAIQPEGQGTYEQYF | TGTGCCATCCAACCTGAGGGACAGGGTACCTACGAGCAGTACTTC
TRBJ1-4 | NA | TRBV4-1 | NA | CASSQEETIRNEKLFF | TGCGCCAGCAGCCAAGAGGAAACGATCCGAAATGAAAAACTGTTTTTT
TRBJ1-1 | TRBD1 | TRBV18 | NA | CASFYRQGGYTEAFF | TGTGCCAGCTTCTACCGACAGGGAGGATACACTGAAGCTTTCTTT
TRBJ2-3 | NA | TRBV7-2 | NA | CASSFGGTTDTQYF | TGTGCCAGCAGCTTCGGCGGCACCACAGATACGCAGTATTTT
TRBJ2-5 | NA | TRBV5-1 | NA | CASSFGGGAQETQYF | TGCGCCAGCAGCTTCGGGGGAGGAGCCCAAGAGACCCAGTACTTC
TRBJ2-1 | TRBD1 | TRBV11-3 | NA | CASSYRGQGIYNEQFF | TGTGCCAGCAGCTACCGGGGACAGGGAATCTACAATGAGCAGTTCTTC
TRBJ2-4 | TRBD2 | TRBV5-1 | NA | CASSLATSGPSIQYF | TGCGCCAGCAGCTTGGCAACTAGCGGCCCGAGCATTCAGTACTTC
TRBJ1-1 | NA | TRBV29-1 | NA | CSVLGGRGNTEAFF | TGCAGCGTTCTTGGCGGCAGGGGGAACACTGAAGCTTTCTTT
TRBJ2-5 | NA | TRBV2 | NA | CASNEGGIKETQYF | TGTGCCAGCAACGAGGGGGGGATTAAAGAGACCCAGTACTTC
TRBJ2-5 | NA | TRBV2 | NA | CASSEPDHQETQYF | TGTGCCAGCAGTGAACCGGACCACCAAGAGACCCAGTACTTC
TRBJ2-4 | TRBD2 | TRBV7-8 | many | CASSSTVAGLAGRAPKNIQYF | TGTGCCAGCAGCTCCACGGTGGCGGGACTAGCGGGGCGCGCCCCCAAAAACATTCAGTACTTC
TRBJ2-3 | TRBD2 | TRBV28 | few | CASTPTSGGTDTQYF | TGTGCCAGCACCCCGACTAGCGGGGGCACAGATACGCAGTATTTT
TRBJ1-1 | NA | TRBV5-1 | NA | CASSLGAWPGLSTEAFF | TGCGCCAGCAGCTTGGGCGCTTGGCCTGGCCTCTCCACTGAAGCTTTCTTT
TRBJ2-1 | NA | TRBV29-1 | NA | CSSLGGYNEQFF | TGCAGCTCCCTTGGGGGCTACAATGAGCAGTTCTTC
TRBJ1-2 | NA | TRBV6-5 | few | CASSYSAGLDGYTF | TGTGCCAGCAGTTACTCTGCCGGGCTGGATGGCTACACCTTC
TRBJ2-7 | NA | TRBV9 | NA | CASSPATGTYEQYF | TGTGCCAGCAGCCCTGCAACAGGGACCTACGAGCAGTACTTC
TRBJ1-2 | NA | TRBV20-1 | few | CSAKNREGDYGYTF | TGCAGTGCTAAAAACAGGGAGGGGGACTATGGCTACACCTTC
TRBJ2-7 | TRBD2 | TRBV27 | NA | CASSYAGGYEQYF | TGTGCCAGCAGTTATGCGGGGGGTTACGAGCAGTACTTC
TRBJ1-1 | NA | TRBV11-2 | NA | CASSLVGHLAEAFF | TGTGCCAGCAGCTTAGTTGGACACCTCGCTGAAGCTTTCTTT
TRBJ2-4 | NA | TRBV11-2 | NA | CASSPEARGNIQYF | TGTGCCAGCAGCCCAGAGGCCAGGGGAAACATTCAGTACTTC
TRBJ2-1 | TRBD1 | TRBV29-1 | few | CSVIPGTGLRNEQFF | TGCAGCGTTATCCCCGGGACAGGGCTTAGGAATGAGCAGTTCTTC
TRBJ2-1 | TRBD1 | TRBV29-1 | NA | CSVGGGGTGEETQFF | TGCAGCGTTGGCGGAGGGGGGACAGGGGAAGAGACCCAGTTCTTC